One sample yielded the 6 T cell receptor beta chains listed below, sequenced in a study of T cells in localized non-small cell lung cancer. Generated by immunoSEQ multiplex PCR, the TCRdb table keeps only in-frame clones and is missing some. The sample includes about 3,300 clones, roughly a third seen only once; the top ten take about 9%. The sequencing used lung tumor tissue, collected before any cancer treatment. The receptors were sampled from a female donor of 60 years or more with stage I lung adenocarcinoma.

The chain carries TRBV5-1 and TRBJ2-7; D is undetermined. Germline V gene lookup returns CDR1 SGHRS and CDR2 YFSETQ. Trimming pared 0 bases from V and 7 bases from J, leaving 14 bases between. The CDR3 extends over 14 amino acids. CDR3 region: CASSLEPDVGEQYF. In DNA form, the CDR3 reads TGCGCCAGCAGCTTGGAACCGGATGTAGGGGAGCAGTACTTC.

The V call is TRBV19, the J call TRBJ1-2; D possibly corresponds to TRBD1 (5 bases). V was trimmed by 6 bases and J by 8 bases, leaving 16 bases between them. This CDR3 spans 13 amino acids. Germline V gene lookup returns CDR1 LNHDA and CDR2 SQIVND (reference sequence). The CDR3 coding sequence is TGTGCCAGTAGCTTCCGGGACGGGAGCGGCTACACCTTC. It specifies CASSFRDGSGYTF.

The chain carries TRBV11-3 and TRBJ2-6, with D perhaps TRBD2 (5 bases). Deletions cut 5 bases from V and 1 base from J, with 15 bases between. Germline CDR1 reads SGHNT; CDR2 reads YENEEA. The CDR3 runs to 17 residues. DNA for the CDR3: TGTGCCAGCAGCGCCCGGAATAGACTATCTGGGGCCAACGTCCTGACTTTC. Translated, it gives CASSARNRLSGANVLTF.

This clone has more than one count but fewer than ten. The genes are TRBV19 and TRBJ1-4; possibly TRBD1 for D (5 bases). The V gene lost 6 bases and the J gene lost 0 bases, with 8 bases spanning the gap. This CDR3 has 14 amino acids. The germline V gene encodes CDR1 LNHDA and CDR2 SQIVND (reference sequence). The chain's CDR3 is CASRGDPTNEKLFF. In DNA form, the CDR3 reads TGTGCCAGTAGGGGGGATCCAACTAATGAAAAACTGTTTTTT.

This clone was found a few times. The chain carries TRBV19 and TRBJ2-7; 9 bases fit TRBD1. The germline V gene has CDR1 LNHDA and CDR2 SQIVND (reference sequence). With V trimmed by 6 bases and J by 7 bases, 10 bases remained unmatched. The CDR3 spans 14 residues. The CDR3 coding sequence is TGTGCCAGTAGCCCGCCGGGACAGGGAGAGGAGCAGTACTTC. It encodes CASSPPGQGEEQYF. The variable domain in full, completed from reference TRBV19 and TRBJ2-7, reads DGGITQSPKYLFRKEGQNVTLSCEQNLNHDAMYWYRQDPGQGLRLIYYSQIVNDFQKGDIAEGYSVSREKKESFPLTVTSAQKNPTAFYLCASSPPGQGEEQYFGPGTRLTVT.

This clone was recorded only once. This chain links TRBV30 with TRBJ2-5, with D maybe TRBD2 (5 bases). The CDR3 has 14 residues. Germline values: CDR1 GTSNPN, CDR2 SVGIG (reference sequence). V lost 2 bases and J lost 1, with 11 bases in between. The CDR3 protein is CAWSNLAFQETQYF. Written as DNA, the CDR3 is TGTGCCTGGAGTAACTTAGCGTTCCAAGAGACCCAGTACTTC.